The 4 T cell receptor beta chains listed next were all sequenced from one sample in a study of blood T cell repertoires in COVID-19. The repertoire was sequenced with immunoSEQ multiplex PCR; TCRdb's copy has only in-frame clones and lacks some. The sample includes under 300,000 clones, around 86% of them seen just once. Specimen: peripheral blood. The receptors come from a woman aged 25 to 45 with active or convalescent COVID-19.

This sequence joins TRBV6-2 or TRBV6-3 and TRBJ2-4, with D perhaps matching TRBD1 (6 bases). CDR3 size: 16 residues. V lost 2 bases and J 0 bases, leaving 11 bases between the germline ends. Germline-derived CDR1 and CDR2 are MNHEY and SVGEGT. CDR3 sequence reads: CASSYHRDLAKNIQYF. The CDR3 DNA is TGTGCCAGCAGTTACCACAGGGACCTAGCCAAAAACATTCAGTACTTC.

The V and J genes are TRBV6-5 and TRBJ1-1, with D tentatively TRBD1 (6 bases). The V end lost 0 bases, the J end lost 5 bases, and 13 bases lay between the germline ends. Per the germline V gene, CDR1 is MNHEY and CDR2 is SVGAGI. The CDR3 is 15 residues long. The CDR3 sequence: CASSYSFRGGTEAFF. DNA for the CDR3: TGTGCCAGCAGTTACTCATTCAGGGGTGGGACTGAAGCTTTCTTT.

The chain employs TRBV6-2 or TRBV6-3 and TRBJ2-7; TRBD2 matches at 11 bases. Germline V gene lookup returns CDR1 MNHEY and CDR2 SVGEGT. With 5 bases clipped from V and 4 bases from J, the junction kept 4 bases outside the gene matches. The CDR3 extends over 14 amino acids. CDR3 region: CASSLAGGLYEQYF. In DNA, the CDR3 is TGTGCCAGCAGTCTAGCGGGGGGCCTATACGAGCAGTACTTC.

The J gene is TRBJ1-3, the V gene TRBV19; the match to TRBD1 covers 7 bases. With V trimmed by 4 bases and J by 0 bases, 3 bases remained unmatched. CDR3 size: 15 residues. Germline lookup yields CDR1 LNHDA and CDR2 SQIVND (reference sequence). CDR3 protein: CASSNAGGSGNTIYF. The DNA of the CDR3 is TGTGCCAGTAGTAATGCAGGGGGCTCTGGAAACACCATATATTTT.